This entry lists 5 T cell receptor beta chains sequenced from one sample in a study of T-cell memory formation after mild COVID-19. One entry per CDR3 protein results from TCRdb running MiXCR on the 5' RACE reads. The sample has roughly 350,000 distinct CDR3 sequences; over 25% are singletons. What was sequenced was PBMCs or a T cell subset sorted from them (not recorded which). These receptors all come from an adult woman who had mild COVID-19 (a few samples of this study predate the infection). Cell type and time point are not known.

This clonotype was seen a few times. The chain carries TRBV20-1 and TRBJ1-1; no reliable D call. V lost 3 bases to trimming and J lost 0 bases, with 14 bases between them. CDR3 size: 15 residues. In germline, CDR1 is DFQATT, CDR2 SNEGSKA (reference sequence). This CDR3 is CSASRPIQLNTEAFF. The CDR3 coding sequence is TGCAGTGCTAGTCGCCCTATTCAGCTGAACACTGAAGCTTTCTTT.

CDR3 region: CASSPGRYGYTF. The DNA of the CDR3 is TGTGCCAGCAGCCCAGGGCGCTATGGCTACACCTTC. V usage is TRBV14 and J usage is TRBJ1-2; D might be TRBD1 (5 bases). The V and J ends lost 4 bases and 4 bases respectively, with 7 bases between them. This CDR3 comprises 12 residues. Germline assignment: CDR1 SGHDN and CDR2 FVKESK.

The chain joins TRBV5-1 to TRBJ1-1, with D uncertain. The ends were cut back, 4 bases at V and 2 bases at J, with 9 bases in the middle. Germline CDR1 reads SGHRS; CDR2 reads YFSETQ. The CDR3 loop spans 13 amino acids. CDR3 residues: CASSRHDNTEAFF. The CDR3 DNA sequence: TGCGCCAGCAGCCGCCACGATAACACTGAAGCTTTCTTT.

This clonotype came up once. The CDR3 sequence is CASSQVQQGTGGYTF. CDR3 sequence (DNA): TGTGCCAGCAGCCAAGTCCAACAGGGGACGGGTGGCTACACCTTC. V usage is TRBV3-1 and J usage is TRBJ1-2; TRBD1 aligns across 7 bases. The CDR3 extends over 15 amino acids. J was trimmed by 7 bases and V by 1 base; bases with no gene match: 9. Germline lookup yields CDR1 LGHDT and CDR2 YNNKEL (reference sequence).

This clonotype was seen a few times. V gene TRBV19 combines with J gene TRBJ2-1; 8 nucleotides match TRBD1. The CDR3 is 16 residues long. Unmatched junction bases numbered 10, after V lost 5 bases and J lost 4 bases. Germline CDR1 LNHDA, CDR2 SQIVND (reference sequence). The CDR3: CASSSQTGGLYNEQFF. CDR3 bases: TGTGCCAGTAGTTCCCAAACAGGGGGTCTATACAATGAGCAGTTCTTC.